This T cell receptor (beta chain) was captured in a study of shared clonotypes between healthy human individuals. Overall study results and limits: Represented diversity, genetic and exposure-history alike, was limited by few donors. Some clonotypes were shared by all four sorted-subset donors, while others were not shared. The non-shared ones had lower generation probabilities than the shared ones.

Naive CD8 cells lacked CD45RO, underwent positive selection for CCR7 and left out terminally differentiated effector memory CD45RA+ cells. About this clone: Antigen specificity is unknown. The same CDR3 can be traced to other DNA sequences in this sample.

Germline V gene sequence: CDR1 SEHNR, CDR2 FQNEAQ (reference sequence). The CDR3 has 12 residues. The V and J ends lost 3 bases and 3 bases respectively, with 6 bases between them. Repertoires were generated with immunoSEQ multiplex PCR, while TCRdb's copy carries only in-frame clones and drops some. This sample has some 1,900,000 clones; about 95% occur once, and the top ten carry approximately 1.2%. V is TRBV7-9 and J is TRBJ2-7; D is unclear. The sample taken for sequencing was naive CD8+ T cells sorted from blood. This TCR was recovered from a man aged 18 to 30 in good health. The DNA for the CDR3 is TGTGCCAGCAGCTTGTTGGGCTACGAGCAGTACTTC. Its protein product is CASSLLGYEQYF.